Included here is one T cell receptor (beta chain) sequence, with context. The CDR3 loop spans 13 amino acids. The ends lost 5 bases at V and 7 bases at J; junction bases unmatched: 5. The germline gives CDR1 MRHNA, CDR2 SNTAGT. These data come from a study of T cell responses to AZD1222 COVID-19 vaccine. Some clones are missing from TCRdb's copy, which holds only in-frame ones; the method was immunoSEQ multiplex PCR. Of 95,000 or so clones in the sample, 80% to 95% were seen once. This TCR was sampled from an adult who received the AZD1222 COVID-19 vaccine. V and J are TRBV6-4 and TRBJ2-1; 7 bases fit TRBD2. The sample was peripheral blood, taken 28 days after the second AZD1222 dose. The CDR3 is CASSLSGSNEQFF. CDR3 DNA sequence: TGTGCCAGCAGTCTTAGCGGGTCTAATGAGCAGTTCTTC.